Listed here are 8 T cell receptor beta chains from one sample, sequenced in a study of low-dose radiotherapy and immunotherapy resistance in tumors. The authors ran roughly 20 PCR cycles to amplify TCRs with a constant-region primer and V-primer adapter. TCRdb re-analysed the reads in MiXCR, keeping a single row per CDR3 protein. The sample includes 50,000 or so distinct CDR3 sequences, approximately 31% of them seen just once. This sample's time point: after trial treatment. Treatment described: LDRT plus nivolumab, ipilimumab, low-dose cyclophosphamide and aspirin (RACIN trial). Here the sequenced sample was PBMCs, taken after low-dose radiotherapy plus immunotherapy. The receptors shown here come from a male donor with rectosigmoid adenocarcinoma.

This chain joins TRBV12-3 or TRBV12-4 and TRBJ1-6; possible D gene TRBD1, 5 bases. V was trimmed by 3 bases and J by 7 bases, leaving 16 bases between them. The CDR3 consists of 16 residues. Here the CDR3 reads CASSLGGAFQNSPLHF. CDR3 coding DNA: TGTGCCAGCAGTTTGGGGGGAGCCTTCCAGAATTCACCCCTCCACTTT.

This clonotype was seen ten or more times. CDR3 region: CASSVRTSGAYNEQFF. Written as DNA, the CDR3 is TGTGCCAGCAGCGTCCGGACTAGCGGGGCATACAATGAGCAGTTCTTC. The rearrangement links TRBV7-6 to TRBJ2-1; TRBD2 matches at 12 bases. Germline CDR1 and CDR2: SGHVS and FNYEAQ. The ends lost 5 bases at V and 4 bases at J; junction bases unmatched: 6. This CDR3 is 16 amino acids long.

Ten or more counts support this clonotype. This chain connects TRBV7-2 to TRBJ1-1; TRBD1 agrees at 7 bases. Germline V gene lookup returns CDR1 SGHTA and CDR2 FQGNSA. V dropped 4 bases and J dropped 7; count of bases not matched to a gene: 12. The CDR3 loop spans 15 amino acids. Here the CDR3 DNA reads TGTGCCAGCAGCTGGACGACAGGGTGGGGGGGTGAAGCTTTCTTT. Its translation: CASSWTTGWGGEAFF.

This clonotype was counted between two and nine times. The chain employs TRBV28 and TRBJ2-7; perhaps D is TRBD1 or TRBD2 (5 bases each). V gave up 7 bases and J gave up 3 bases, with 16 bases separating them. Germline values: CDR1 MDHEN, CDR2 SYDVKM. This CDR3 has 14 residues. Here the CDR3 reads CASNILRGGYEQYF. The CDR3 bases are TGTGCCAGCAATATCTTACGGGGCGGCTACGAGCAGTACTTC.

The genes are TRBV28 and TRBJ1-2; D perhaps matches TRBD1 (6 bases). The V gene's germline CDR1 is MDHEN and CDR2 SYDVKM. The CDR3 extends over 14 amino acids. The V gene lost 6 bases and the J gene lost 3 bases, with 14 bases spanning the gap. The CDR3 protein is CASSGPRTDYGYTF. The CDR3 DNA follows: TGTGCCAGCAGCGGTCCCAGGACAGACTATGGCTACACCTTC.

In this sample, this clonotype turned up a few times. The chain combines TRBV6-1 with TRBJ2-7; no firm D call. V gave up 0 bases and J gave up 2 bases, with 5 bases separating them. CDR1 and CDR2 (germline): MNHNS, SASEGT. The CDR3 runs 13 residues. The CDR3 coding sequence is TGTGCCAGCAGTGAAGCAGGTACCTACGAGCAGTACTTC. Amino acid sequence: CASSEAGTYEQYF.

The V and J genes are TRBV5-5 and TRBJ2-2; D ambiguous. Looked up from germline, CDR1 is SGHKS and CDR2 is YYEKEE (reference sequence). The V end lost 1 base, the J end lost 7 bases, and 8 bases lay between the germline ends. This CDR3 spans 13 amino acids. In nucleotides, the CDR3 is TGTGCCAGCAGCTTGACAACCTTCGGGGAGCTGTTTTTT. As protein: CASSLTTFGELFF.

The sample holds many counts of this clonotype. This sequence joins TRBV2 and TRBJ2-1; 8 bases align to TRBD1. The CDR3 has 15 residues. Germline values: CDR1 SNHLY, CDR2 FYNNEI. The V segment lost 8 bases and the J segment 7 bases; nucleotides outside the gene matches: 13. The CDR3 coding sequence is TGTGCCAGCTCACGCCAAGGGACAGGCTTAAATGAGCAGTTCTTC. Translated, it gives CASSRQGTGLNEQFF.